This TCR beta chain was found in a study of CXCR3-negative and CXCR3-positive naive CD8 T cells. In preparing the TRB cDNA libraries, 5' RACE with UMI labels was used. TCRdb reprocessed the 5' RACE reads and stores each CDR3 protein as one record, lacking DNA. Its listing shows over 70,000 distinct CDR3 sequences. CD8+ T cell subsets were each sorted in triplicate, hundreds of thousands of cells apiece. The CDR3 runs 15 residues. Per the germline V gene, CDR1 is MNHEY and CDR2 is SMNVEV (reference sequence). Study outcomes and limitations: Comparison of naive cells showed more hydrophobic TRB CDR3s in CXCR3-positive than in CXCR3-negative naive cells. High diversity, comparable across both naive subsets, contrasted with much lower diversity in memory CD8+ cells. Both naive subsets carried similar amounts of surface CD5, so TCR strength was inferred from TRB CDR3 properties.

A note on this clonotype: Antigen: not known.

This clonotype was sampled from a human donor in good health. Some clones in this sample may be carry-over from other donors' samples. Sequencing was performed on naive CXCR3- CD8+ T cells from blood. As to subset: CD45RO-CCR7+CD27+CD95- naive CD8+ T cells lacking CXCR3 (TNR3-). The genes are TRBV27 and TRBJ2-7; TCRdb proposes TRBD1, but this gene call is untestable without DNA. The CDR3 spells CASSPSTGANYEQYF.